Listed below are T cell receptor beta chains from one sample, sequenced in a study of regulatory T cells in long-lasting Graves disease. From the multiplex PCR reads, TCRdb called clonotypes with MiXCR, one entry per CDR3 protein. The table lists about 560,000 distinct CDR3 sequences, more than 15% of them singletons. The sample was also linked to a second study, of T cells in Graves' hyperthyroidism and ophthalmopathy.

Specimen: peripheral blood mononuclear cells (PBMCs), collected at new diagnosis, from a patient treated with antithyroid drugs. These receptors all stem from a man between 18 and 29 years old with Graves disease. The CDR3 runs from the conserved cysteine through the conserved F or W. The D gene is left open where the match is weak. Rows give clone size only sometimes, using once, few, many, or a class for an expanded clone.

d_gene: NA; v_gene: TRBV12-3/TRBV12-4; abundance: many; j_gene: TRBJ2-5; CDR3aa: CASSFKGGQETQYF; CDR3nt: TGTGCCAGCAGTTTCAAGGGAGGCCAAGAGACCCAATACTTC
d_gene: NA; v_gene: TRBV19; abundance: NA; j_gene: TRBJ1-5; CDR3aa: CASGQSNQPQHF; CDR3nt: TGTGCCAGCGGACAGAGCAATCAGCCCCAGCATTTT
d_gene: NA; v_gene: TRBV28; abundance: many; j_gene: TRBJ2-5; CDR3aa: CASSGGHGLETQYF; CDR3nt: TGTGCCAGCAGTGGGGGGCACGGTCTTGAGACCCAGTACTTC
d_gene: NA; v_gene: TRBV13; abundance: many; j_gene: TRBJ2-7; CDR3aa: CASSLYKEYEQYF; CDR3nt: TGTGCCAGCAGCTTATATAAGGAATACGAGCAGTACTTC
d_gene: NA; v_gene: TRBV7-9; abundance: NA; j_gene: TRBJ2-1; CDR3aa: CAGGLEDNEQFF; CDR3nt: TGTGCCGGGGGTCTAGAAGACAATGAGCAGTTCTTC
d_gene: TRBD2; v_gene: TRBV28; abundance: many; j_gene: TRBJ2-5; CDR3aa: CASSLGLARETQYF; CDR3nt: TGTGCCAGCAGCCTTGGACTAGCTCGAGAGACCCAGTACTTC
d_gene: TRBD2; v_gene: TRBV24-1; abundance: few; j_gene: TRBJ2-1; CDR3aa: CATSEPSGRGLENEQFF; CDR3nt: TGTGCCACCAGTGAACCTAGCGGGAGGGGGTTAGAAAATGAGCAGTTCTTC
d_gene: NA; v_gene: TRBV12-3/TRBV12-4; abundance: few; j_gene: TRBJ1-5; CDR3aa: CAILQEGLSNQPQHF; CDR3nt: TGTGCCATTTTGCAGGAGGGCCTTAGCAATCAGCCCCAGCATTTT
d_gene: NA; v_gene: TRBV6-5; abundance: many; j_gene: TRBJ2-5; CDR3aa: CASSYFDEETQYF; CDR3nt: TGTGCCAGCAGTTACTTTGACGAAGAGACCCAGTACTTC
d_gene: NA; v_gene: TRBV2; abundance: few; j_gene: TRBJ1-1; CDR3aa: CASKTAEAFF; CDR3nt: TGTGCCAGCAAAACAGCTGAAGCTTTCTTT
d_gene: NA; v_gene: TRBV20-1; abundance: NA; j_gene: TRBJ1-2; CDR3aa: CSARDLDLPIGYTF; CDR3nt: TGCAGTGCTAGAGATCTGGACTTACCCATTGGCTACACCTTC
d_gene: TRBD1; v_gene: TRBV7-9; abundance: NA; j_gene: TRBJ1-2; CDR3aa: CASSFGTGENYGYTF; CDR3nt: TGTGCCAGCAGCTTTGGGACAGGGGAGAACTATGGCTACACCTTC
d_gene: TRBD2; v_gene: TRBV10-3; abundance: NA; j_gene: TRBJ2-3; CDR3aa: CAISGSLASTQYF; CDR3nt: TGTGCCATCAGTGGGTCACTAGCGAGTACGCAGTATTTT
d_gene: TRBD2; v_gene: TRBV7-9; abundance: many; j_gene: TRBJ2-7; CDR3aa: CASSLVAGGPYEQYF; CDR3nt: TGTGCCAGCAGCTTAGTGGCGGGAGGTCCCTACGAGCAGTACTTC
d_gene: NA; v_gene: TRBV7-2; abundance: many; j_gene: TRBJ1-6; CDR3aa: CASSFPGRSPLHF; CDR3nt: TGTGCCAGCAGCTTTCCCGGAAGATCACCCCTCCACTTT
d_gene: NA; v_gene: TRBV20-1; abundance: many; j_gene: TRBJ2-1; CDR3aa: CSARSPEDSYNEQFF; CDR3nt: TGCAGTGCTAGATCCCCCGAGGATAGCTACAATGAGCAGTTCTTC
d_gene: NA; v_gene: TRBV6-1; abundance: NA; j_gene: TRBJ1-3; CDR3aa: CASSTRGRSGNTIYF; CDR3nt: TGTGCCAGCAGTACACGGGGCCGCTCTGGAAACACCATATATTTT
d_gene: TRBD2; v_gene: TRBV12-3/TRBV12-4; abundance: many; j_gene: TRBJ2-1; CDR3aa: CASRWTSEYNEQFF; CDR3nt: TGTGCCAGCAGGTGGACTAGCGAGTACAATGAGCAGTTCTTC